Presented here are 16 T cell receptor beta chains from one specimen sequenced in a study of shared clonotypes between healthy human individuals. CD45RO-negative, CCR7-positively selected cells formed the naive CD8 fraction, excluding terminally differentiated effector memory CD45RA+ cells. Data came from immunoSEQ multiplex PCR; TCRdb stores just in-frame clones and leaves some out. The table records around 2.1 million clones, about 93% of them present only once. The sequencing input was naive CD8+ T cells from PBMCs. The receptors stem from a man aged 18-30 years in good health. Some clones in this sample may be carry-over from other donors' samples.

The V gene is TRBV14, the J gene TRBJ2-1; 9 bases are a match to TRBD1. The trim removed 4 bases at V and 2 bases at J, leaving 0 bases unmatched. CDR1 and CDR2 from the germline V gene are SGHDN and FVKESK. The CDR3 covers 14 residues. In DNA, the CDR3 is TGTGCCAGCAGCCGACAGGGGGCCTACAATGAGCAGTTCTTC. Its translation: CASSRQGAYNEQFF.

The chain links TRBV6-1 to TRBJ2-1; D is unresolved. Germline V lookup: CDR1 MNHNS, CDR2 SASEGT. With 3 bases removed from V and 4 bases from J, the gap between germline ends came to 13 bases. The CDR3 covers 15 residues. CDR3 in amino acids: CASSELDSTYNEQFF. CDR3 DNA sequence: TGTGCCAGCAGTGAGTTAGACTCAACGTACAATGAGCAGTTCTTC.

The chain couples TRBV5-6 to TRBJ2-7; maybe TRBD2 (5 bases). Germline V lookup: CDR1 SGHDT, CDR2 YYEEEE. The CDR3 runs 14 residues. Trimming pared 4 bases from V and 3 bases from J, leaving 14 bases between. Here the CDR3 reads CASSLQLGLYEQYF. Written as DNA, the CDR3 is TGTGCCAGCAGCCTCCAACTAGGACTCTACGAGCAGTACTTC.

This clone was found once. The V call is TRBV27, the J call TRBJ2-5; TRBD1 aligns across 8 bases. J gave up 5 bases and V 3 bases, and 5 bases lay outside the gene matches. Germline V gives CDR1 MNHEY, CDR2 SMNVEV (reference sequence). The CDR3 totals 14 residues. The CDR3 region has the DNA TGTGCCAGCAGTTTCCAGGGGGCGCTGGAGACCCAGTACTTC. This sequence encodes CASSFQGALETQYF.

Comment on this clone: Other DNA sequences from this sample encode an identical CDR3 as well. The chain joins TRBV5-1 to TRBJ2-1; TRBD1 matches at 8 bases. Germline V CDR1 and CDR2: SGHRS, YFSETQ. The CDR3 spans 15 residues. V shed 0 bases and J 7 bases; nucleotides not matched to a gene: 6. CDR3 protein: CASSLGQGARNEQFF. CDR3 bases: TGCGCCAGCAGCTTGGGGCAGGGGGCGCGTAATGAGCAGTTCTTC.

V gene TRBV9 combines with J gene TRBJ2-3, with D maybe TRBD2 (6 bases). The V gene lost 0 bases and the J gene lost 1 base, with 9 bases spanning the gap. The germline V gene encodes CDR1 SGDLS and CDR2 YYNGEE. The length of the CDR3 is 15 residues. For the CDR3, the DNA is TGTGCCAGCAGCGTAGAGGCGGGGCGCACAGATACGCAGTATTTT. Its protein is CASSVEAGRTDTQYF.

The rearrangement uses TRBV12-5 and TRBJ2-3, with D perhaps given as TRBD1 or TRBD2 (5 bases each). Trimming shortened V by 6 bases and J by 5 bases, and 12 bases separated the two germline ends. This CDR3 has 13 residues. Germline V gene data show CDR1 as LGHNT and CDR2 as FRNRAP. The CDR3 spells CASGQGTIDTQYF. In nucleotides, the CDR3 is TGTGCTAGTGGCCAAGGGACCATAGATACGCAGTATTTT.

V gene TRBV27 combines with J gene TRBJ1-2; TRBD1 is a possible D gene (6 bases). The V gene's germline CDR1 is MNHEY and CDR2 SMNVEV (reference sequence). The CDR3 is 12 amino acids. V was shortened by 6 bases and J by 6 bases, with 11 bases between the two germline ends. The CDR3 DNA follows: TGTGCCAGCAGGGACCCAGGGGATGGCTACACCTTC. This sequence encodes CASRDPGDGYTF.

This rearrangement joins TRBV9 to TRBJ2-2, with D possibly matching TRBD2 (6 bases). CDR3 length: 15 residues. Germline loops: CDR1 SGDLS, CDR2 YYNGEE. Trimming shortened V by 0 bases and J by 6 bases, and 12 bases separated the two germline ends. As DNA, the CDR3 is TGTGCCAGCAGCGTAGACCACAGGAGGGCCGGGGAGCTGTTTTTT. Translating it yields CASSVDHRRAGELFF. The entire variable domain, with the rest obtained from reference TRBV9 and TRBJ2-2, is as follows: DSGVTQTPKHLITATGQRVTLRCSPRSGDLSVYWYQQSLDQGLQFLIQYYNGEERAKGNILERFSAQQFPDLHSELNLSSLELGDSALYFCASSVDHRRAGELFFGEGSRLTVL.

This rearrangement joins TRBV9 to TRBJ2-1; D not certain. V was cut by 3 bases and J by 9 bases, with 13 bases left in between. The length of the CDR3 is 13 residues. Germline-derived CDR1 and CDR2 are SGDLS and YYNGEE. Here the CDR3 reads CASSAPGLSEQFF. CDR3 nucleotides: TGTGCCAGCAGCGCCCCAGGTTTGAGTGAGCAGTTCTTC.

The J gene is TRBJ1-1, the V gene TRBV27; the D gene is possibly TRBD1 (5 bases). The CDR3 sequence is 14 residues long. The V and J ends lost 3 bases and 5 bases respectively, with 13 bases between them. From germline, CDR1 is MNHEY and CDR2 SMNVEV (reference sequence). The CDR3 DNA is TGTGCCAGCAGTTTCTTCGGGGGGGTAACTGAAGCTTTCTTT. Translating gives CASSFFGGVTEAFF.

The rearrangement uses TRBV9 and TRBJ2-5; D possibly corresponds to TRBD2 (5 bases). V lost 1 base to trimming and J lost 5 bases, with 12 bases between them. Germline V lookup: CDR1 SGDLS, CDR2 YYNGEE. This CDR3 contains 14 residues. The CDR3 bases are TGTGCCAGCAGCGTATCGGGGTCAGAGGAGACCCAGTACTTC. Its protein product is CASSVSGSEETQYF. The whole variable domain, filled in from reference TRBV9 and TRBJ2-5, reads DSGVTQTPKHLITATGQRVTLRCSPRSGDLSVYWYQQSLDQGLQFLIQYYNGEERAKGNILERFSAQQFPDLHSELNLSSLELGDSALYFCASSVSGSEETQYFGPGTRLLVL.

This chain uses TRBV2 with TRBJ1-2, with TRBD1 identical over 8 bases. The CDR3 sequence is 14 residues long. V lost 4 bases, J lost 2 bases, and 3 bases stayed unmatched. In germline, CDR1 is SNHLY, CDR2 FYNNEI. The DNA of the CDR3 is TGTGCCAGCAGTGCCGGGACAGGCAACTATGGCTACACCTTC. Translated, it gives CASSAGTGNYGYTF.

The rearrangement uses TRBV2 and TRBJ2-1, with 7 bases aligning to TRBD2. Germline CDR1 is SNHLY and CDR2 is FYNNEI. This CDR3 comprises 17 residues. Germline trimming cut 10 bases from V and 0 bases from J; bases unmatched to any gene: 15. The DNA of the CDR3 is TGTGCCATCCTCCGGGCGGGAGCCCTCAGCTCCTACAATGAGCAGTTCTTC. Translated, it gives CAILRAGALSSYNEQFF.

The chain links TRBV11-2 to TRBJ2-5, with D tentatively TRBD2 (6 bases). There are 16 residues in the CDR3. V was shortened by 4 bases and J by 1 base, with 16 bases between the two germline ends. Germline CDR1 reads SGHAT; CDR2 reads FQNNGV. The CDR3 loop is CASSSLVEGFQETQYF. CDR3 in DNA: TGTGCCAGCAGCTCACTAGTGGAGGGATTCCAAGAGACCCAGTACTTC.

The sample holds one count of this clone. The chain is built from TRBV5-1 and TRBJ2-1; 12 nucleotides agree with TRBD2. Germline assignment: CDR1 SGHRS and CDR2 YFSETQ. CDR3 length: 16 residues. V lost 4 bases, J lost 4 bases, and 6 bases stayed unmatched. The CDR3 DNA reads as TGCGCCAGCAGCGCCGAACTAGCGGGAGGTTACAATGAGCAGTTCTTC. Translating it yields CASSAELAGGYNEQFF.